One and the same sample provided the 22 T cell receptor beta chains below, sequenced in a study of sequential checkpoint blockade in melanoma. Some clones are missing from TCRdb's copy, which holds only in-frame ones; the method was immunoSEQ multiplex PCR. This sample yields 25,000 to 35,000 clones, of which approximately 86% are seen a single time; roughly a sixth belongs to the top ten. Treatment: randomized to nivolumab then ipilimumab (arm A) or the reverse (arm B). This specimen consisted of CD8+ T cells sorted from blood (inferred from file names), obtained from a patient given nivolumab and ipilimumab in sequence. Receptor source: a human donor with melanoma.

This clone has a single count. The genes are TRBV28 and TRBJ2-7, with 8 bases aligning to TRBD2. CDR3 length equals 15 residues. J gave up 4 bases and V 8 bases, and 13 bases lay outside the gene matches. CDR1 and CDR2 from the germline V gene are MDHEN and SYDVKM. The CDR3 is CASQLSTSGLYEQYF. In nucleotides, the CDR3 is TGTGCCAGCCAGCTTAGTACTAGCGGACTATACGAGCAGTACTTC.

V and J are TRBV13 and TRBJ2-7; D uncertain. With 5 bases removed from V and 2 bases from J, the gap between germline ends came to 4 bases. Looked up from germline, CDR1 is PRHDT and CDR2 is FYEKMQ (reference sequence). The CDR3 spans 11 residues. CDR3 DNA: TGTGCCAGCAGCCCCGCCTACGAGCAGTACTTC. Protein: CASSPAYEQYF.

The V and J genes are TRBV27 and TRBJ2-1; D might be TRBD1 (6 bases). Trimming removed 5 bases at V and 6 bases at J, with 26 bases between. CDR3 length equals 18 residues. CDR1 and CDR2 (germline): MNHEY, SMNVEV (reference sequence). As DNA, the CDR3 is TGTGCCAGCAGTCCCATCACAGGGCCTACTACTACATCCAATGAGCAGTTCTTC. This gives the protein CASSPITGPTTTSNEQFF.

The chain joins TRBV5-8 to TRBJ1-1, with TRBD1 matching 11 bases. CDR1 and CDR2 from the germline V gene are SGHTS and YDEGEE. This CDR3 spans 16 amino acids. V lost 4 bases and J lost 7; bases outside the gene matches: 12. CDR3 in DNA: TGTGCCAGCAGCCTTGGGACAGGGGGTCATCTTTTTGAAGCTTTCTTT. It specifies CASSLGTGGHLFEAFF.

The V call is TRBV7-8, the J call TRBJ2-1; 11 nucleotides match TRBD2. The CDR3 loop spans 17 amino acids. Germline V lookup: CDR1 SGHVS, CDR2 FQNEAQ. Unmatched junction bases numbered 9, after V lost 5 bases and J lost 3 bases. The CDR3 here is CASSPSPSGGRYNEQFF. The CDR3 DNA reads TGTGCCAGCAGCCCGTCCCCTAGCGGGGGGCGCTACAATGAGCAGTTCTTC.

The chain uses TRBV4-3 and TRBJ2-3; D ambiguous. The CDR3 contains 15 residues. V gave up 5 bases and J gave up 0 bases, with 12 bases separating them. In germline, CDR1 is LGHNA, CDR2 YSLEER. In DNA, the CDR3 is TGCGCCAGCAGCACGCGTGCTACTAGCACAGATACGCAGTATTTT. It encodes CASSTRATSTDTQYF.

The chain has TRBV5-6 and TRBJ2-3, with D possibly being TRBD1 (6 bases). In germline, CDR1 is SGHDT, CDR2 YYEEEE. Trimming took 4 bases from V and 2 from J, leaving 20 bases between them. This CDR3 is 17 amino acids long. In DNA, the CDR3 is TGTGCCAGCAGCCTTTGGACAGCCTCCCTTTTCACAGATACGCAGTATTTT. Translation gives CASSLWTASLFTDTQYF.

This chain links TRBV19 with TRBJ2-1; D unresolved. Germline V gene lookup returns CDR1 LNHDA and CDR2 SQIVND (reference sequence). This CDR3 comprises 13 residues. Deletions cut 5 bases from V and 7 bases from J, with 12 bases between. The CDR3 DNA sequence: TGTGCCAGTAGTTTTGGATCAGCGAATGAGCAGTTCTTC. Residues: CASSFGSANEQFF.

V gene TRBV27 combines with J gene TRBJ1-1; TRBD1 might be the D (6 bases). This CDR3 region has 14 residues. Trimming shortened V by 7 bases and J by 5 bases, and 17 bases separated the two germline ends. Germline V gives CDR1 MNHEY, CDR2 SMNVEV (reference sequence). This CDR3 reads CASTPAAGATEAFF. The CDR3 region has the DNA TGTGCCAGCACCCCAGCGGCAGGGGCGACTGAAGCTTTCTTT.

This chain's CDR3 is CASSLVRGGAVYEQYF. As DNA, the CDR3 is TGTGCCAGCAGCTTGGTTAGAGGGGGGGCCGTTTACGAGCAGTACTTC. The rearrangement uses TRBV5-6 and TRBJ2-7, with a tentative D call TRBD2 (7 bases). V was clipped by 0 bases and J by 4 bases, with 17 bases between them. There are 16 residues in the CDR3. Germline loops: CDR1 SGHDT, CDR2 YYEEEE.

The CDR3 loop reads CASTEDGGAPHPYGYTF. In DNA, the CDR3 is TGTGCCAGCACCGAAGATGGGGGGGCCCCCCATCCCTATGGCTACACCTTC. This chain uses TRBV2 with TRBJ1-2; tentatively, D is TRBD1 (6 bases). Germline lookup yields CDR1 SNHLY and CDR2 FYNNEI. This CDR3 contains 17 residues. The V end lost 7 bases, the J end lost 4 bases, and 25 bases lay between the germline ends.

The J gene is TRBJ1-2, the V gene TRBV6-5, with 8 bases that match TRBD1. Unmatched junction bases numbered 4, after V lost 1 base and J lost 3 bases. The germline V gene encodes CDR1 MNHEY and CDR2 SVGAGI. The CDR3 contains 15 residues. As DNA, the CDR3 is TGTGCCAGCAGTTACTACCCGGACAGGGACTATGGCTACACCTTC. This codes for CASSYYPDRDYGYTF.

This rearrangement joins TRBV4-2 to TRBJ2-1; TRBD2 agrees at 7 bases. The CDR3 spans 15 residues. V trimming: 0 bases; J trimming: 10 bases; junction bases outside the gene matches: 9. From germline, CDR1 is LGHNA and CDR2 YNFKEQ. The CDR3 DNA reads TGTGCCAGCAGCCAAGACAAAGGGATTAGCGGGGAGCAGTTCTTC. Translation: CASSQDKGISGEQFF.

The chain carries TRBV5-5 and TRBJ1-2; a weak D match, TRBD1 (5 bases). The V end lost 4 bases, the J end lost 2 bases, and 9 bases lay between the germline ends. The CDR3 totals 13 residues. In germline, CDR1 is SGHKS, CDR2 YYEKEE (reference sequence). CDR3 amino acids: CASSQGVNYGYTF. The CDR3 DNA sequence: TGTGCCAGCAGCCAAGGGGTGAACTATGGCTACACCTTC.

The sample holds one count of this clone. This chain joins TRBV5-6 and TRBJ1-1, with 7 bases matching TRBD1. The CDR3 is 12 amino acids. J was trimmed by 5 bases and V by 5 bases; bases with no gene match: 3. Germline V gene sequence: CDR1 SGHDT, CDR2 YYEEEE. CDR3 protein: CASSLQGTEAFF. CDR3 coding DNA: TGTGCCAGCAGTCTACAGGGGACTGAAGCTTTCTTT. Supplemented by reference TRBV5-6 and TRBJ1-1, the full variable domain reads DAGVTQSPTHLIKTRGQQVTLRCSPKSGHDTVSWYQQALGQGPQFIFQYYEEEERQRGNFPDRFSGHQFPNYSSELNVNALLLGDSALYLCASSLQGTEAFFGQGTRLTVV.

The chain combines TRBV6-5 with TRBJ1-5; 7 nucleotides align to TRBD1. Germline CDR1 MNHEY, CDR2 SVGAGI. The CDR3 is 15 residues long. J was trimmed by 2 bases and V by 6 bases; bases with no gene match: 7. CDR3 amino acids: CASSPDRDGNQPQHF. CDR3 in DNA: TGTGCCAGCAGCCCTGACAGGGACGGCAATCAGCCCCAGCATTTT.

The chain combines TRBV7-9 with TRBJ2-7, with 11 bases matching TRBD2. This CDR3 contains 15 residues. V lost 4 bases to trimming and J lost 6 bases; unmatched junction nucleotides: 8. The germline CDR1 and CDR2 sequences are SEHNR and FQNEAQ (reference sequence). The CDR3 nucleotides are TGTGCCAGCAGCTCCTCGACTAGCGGGGCGTCCGAGCAGTACTTC. This encodes CASSSSTSGASEQYF.

V is TRBV6-1 and J is TRBJ2-1; D is perhaps TRBD1 (8 bases). The length of the CDR3 is 13 residues. V lost 7 bases, J lost 8 bases, and 15 bases lay in between. CDR1 MNHNS and CDR2 SASEGT come from the germline V gene. DNA for the CDR3: TGTGCCAGCACTAGGACAGGGAGGGATGAGCAGTTCTTC. Its translation: CASTRTGRDEQFF.

The genes are TRBV27 and TRBJ1-6; 7 bases map to TRBD1. The CDR3 is made up of 14 amino acids. From germline, CDR1 is MNHEY and CDR2 SMNVEV (reference sequence). Losses at the gene ends were 6 bases for V and 11 bases for J; bases not matched to a gene: 10. CDR3 bases: TGTGCCAGCAGCCTCGCAGGGGGACGGACACCCCTCCACTTT. Translated: CASSLAGGRTPLHF.

V and J are TRBV23-1 and TRBJ2-2; D uncertain. TRBV23-1 is known as an ORF, though its function is uncertain. This CDR3 is 17 amino acids long. V gave up 2 bases and J gave up 3 bases, with 16 bases separating them. The CDR3 region is CASSQPPRGVDTGELFF. CDR3 coding DNA: TGCGCCAGCAGTCAACCCCCTAGAGGAGTGGACACCGGGGAGCTGTTTTTT.

The chain's CDR3 is CASIHPGQRTPLHF. CDR3 sequence (DNA): TGTGCCAGCATTCACCCGGGACAGCGGACACCCCTCCACTTT. The chain uses TRBV2 and TRBJ1-6; the match to TRBD1 covers 7 bases. This CDR3 is built from 14 residues. Germline assignment: CDR1 SNHLY and CDR2 FYNNEI. V shed 7 bases and J 11 bases; nucleotides not matched to a gene: 11.

J is TRBJ2-3 and V is TRBV7-2; TRBD2 matches 12 bases. This CDR3 contains 16 residues. Looked up from germline, CDR1 is SGHTA and CDR2 is FQGNSA. J lost 2 bases, V lost 4 bases, and 4 bases had no gene match. CDR3 region: CASSSWTSGTTDTQYF. Here the CDR3 DNA reads TGTGCCAGCAGCTCTTGGACTAGCGGGACCACAGATACGCAGTATTTT. The variable domain in full, completed from reference TRBV7-2 and TRBJ2-3, reads GAGVSQSPSNKVTEKGKDVELRCDPISGHTALYWYRQSLGQGLEFLIYFQGNSAPDKSGLPSDRFSAERTGGSVSTLTIQRTQQEDSAVYLCASSSWTSGTTDTQYFGPGTRLTVL.